This entry concerns a single T cell receptor (beta chain). The target antigen is unknown. A read error may account for a junction end that differs from germline. This record comes from a study of post-analysis software for immune sequencing data. Overall study context: Relapsing-remitting, secondary progressive and progressive-relapsing forms of multiple sclerosis all featured among disease courses. Points from the study as a whole: In patients, about five TRBV segments were more frequent than in controls, with TRBV5-6, TRBV5-1 and TRBV20-1 among them.

Germline V gene lookup returns CDR1 MRHNA and CDR2 SNTAGT. The CDR3 loop spans 16 amino acids. cDNA libraries for TCR beta contained unique molecular identifiers. Via MiXCR, TCRdb re-called the PCR reads, giving one row per CDR3 protein. In the table there are approximately 460,000 distinct CDR3 sequences, roughly 45% of which are singletons. The sequenced sample consisted of blood. The chain recombines TRBV6-4 with TRBJ2-7; D unresolved. This TCR was sampled from a girl aged 10-17 years with multiple sclerosis. The CDR3 loop is CASSERSGGTYNEQYF. In DNA, the CDR3 is TGCGCCAGCAGTGAAAGATCAGGCGGAACCTACAATGAGCAGTACTTC.